This is a list of T cell receptor beta chains from one sample in a study of CD8+CD57+ T cells in acquired aplastic anemia. A single record per CDR3 protein comes from TCRdb applying MiXCR to the reads. The table records some 200,000 distinct CDR3 sequences, approximately 48% of them present only once. The sequencing input was sorted CD4+, CD8+, or CD8+CD57+ T cells (not recorded which) from PBMCs. Receptor source: a human donor with aplastic anemia. Each CDR3 is given with its conserved first and last residue. Fields, in order: clone size, J gene, D gene, V gene, CDR3 protein, CDR3 DNA. The D gene is left open where the match is weak. Clone sizes are given selectively: once, few, many, or a class where the clone is expanded.

abundance: -; j_gene: TRBJ1-2; d_gene: -; v_gene: TRBV20-1; CDR3aa: CSADPRGTDYGYTF; CDR3nt: TGCAGTGCTGACCCGAGAGGGACCGACTATGGCTACACCTTC
abundance: -; j_gene: TRBJ2-7; d_gene: TRBD2; v_gene: TRBV19; CDR3aa: CASSFSGAVDEQYF; CDR3nt: TGTGCCAGTAGTTTCAGCGGGGCAGTCGACGAGCAGTACTTC
abundance: many; j_gene: TRBJ2-1; d_gene: -; v_gene: TRBV19; CDR3aa: CASRNAIYNEQFF; CDR3nt: TGTGCCAGTAGAAATGCGATCTACAATGAGCAGTTCTTC
abundance: many; j_gene: TRBJ2-5; d_gene: -; v_gene: TRBV14; CDR3aa: CASSEEGTQYF; CDR3nt: TGTGCCAGCAGCGAGGAGGGGACCCAGTACTTC
abundance: -; j_gene: TRBJ2-7; d_gene: TRBD1; v_gene: TRBV20-1; CDR3aa: CSARVPLTGTGRIYEQYF; CDR3nt: TGCAGTGCTAGAGTCCCGCTGACGGGGACAGGGAGAATCTACGAGCAGTACTTC
abundance: once; j_gene: TRBJ1-2; d_gene: -; v_gene: TRBV25-1; CDR3aa: CASSLAGARGYGYTF; CDR3nt: TGTGCCAGCAGTTTGGCGGGGGCGCGAGGCTATGGCTACACCTTC
abundance: -; j_gene: TRBJ1-1; d_gene: -; v_gene: TRBV18; CDR3aa: CASSPNRGYPYTEAFF; CDR3nt: TGTGCCAGCTCACCTAATCGTGGATATCCCTACACTGAAGCTTTCTTT
abundance: -; j_gene: TRBJ2-1; d_gene: TRBD1; v_gene: TRBV7-3; CDR3aa: CASSDPGQGGTREQFF; CDR3nt: TGTGCCAGCAGCGACCCGGGACAGGGAGGTACTAGGGAGCAGTTCTTC
abundance: many; j_gene: TRBJ2-1; d_gene: TRBD2; v_gene: TRBV2; CDR3aa: CASSLLAGAYNEQFF; CDR3nt: TGTGCCAGCAGCCTCCTAGCGGGAGCCTACAATGAGCAGTTCTTC
abundance: -; j_gene: TRBJ2-7; d_gene: TRBD2; v_gene: TRBV2; CDR3aa: CASGRAGIYEQYF; CDR3nt: TGTGCCAGCGGGAGGGCAGGGATCTACGAGCAGTACTTC
abundance: many; j_gene: TRBJ2-5; d_gene: -; v_gene: TRBV9; CDR3aa: CASSVGWSETQYF; CDR3nt: TGTGCCAGCAGCGTGGGGTGGTCGGAGACCCAGTACTTC
abundance: many; j_gene: TRBJ1-1; d_gene: -; v_gene: TRBV7-2; CDR3aa: CASSLAVYTEAFF; CDR3nt: TGTGCCAGCAGCTTAGCTGTCTACACTGAAGCTTTCTTT
abundance: once; j_gene: TRBJ2-5; d_gene: TRBD1; v_gene: TRBV19; CDR3aa: CATRTGPGETQYF; CDR3nt: TGTGCCACTCGGACAGGGCCGGGGGAGACCCAGTACTTC
abundance: -; j_gene: TRBJ1-2; d_gene: -; v_gene: TRBV7-9; CDR3aa: CASSPDWVPGYTF; CDR3nt: TGTGCCAGCAGCCCAGATTGGGTTCCTGGCTACACCTTC
abundance: many; j_gene: TRBJ2-1; d_gene: TRBD2; v_gene: TRBV5-4; CDR3aa: CASSLGLADLNEQFF; CDR3nt: TGTGCCAGCAGCTTGGGACTAGCGGATCTTAATGAGCAGTTCTTC
abundance: many; j_gene: TRBJ2-3; d_gene: TRBD2; v_gene: TRBV9; CDR3aa: CASSVAPSGSTDTQYF; CDR3nt: TGTGCCAGCAGCGTAGCCCCTAGCGGGAGCACAGATACGCAGTATTTT
abundance: few; j_gene: TRBJ1-2; d_gene: TRBD1; v_gene: TRBV30; CDR3aa: CAWFTGGDGYGYTF; CDR3nt: TGTGCCTGGTTCACAGGGGGCGATGGCTATGGCTACACCTTC
abundance: -; j_gene: TRBJ2-1; d_gene: -; v_gene: TRBV29-1; CDR3aa: CSVRTLLAEQFF; CDR3nt: TGCAGCGTCCGCACCCTTTTGGCAGAGCAGTTCTTC
abundance: -; j_gene: TRBJ1-4; d_gene: TRBD1; v_gene: TRBV25-1; CDR3aa: CASRIGTGAEKLFF; CDR3nt: TGTGCCAGCAGAATCGGGACAGGGGCTGAAAAACTGTTTTTT
abundance: -; j_gene: TRBJ2-7; d_gene: -; v_gene: TRBV29-1; CDR3aa: CSVEAAGDHEQYF; CDR3nt: TGCAGCGTTGAGGCGGCAGGGGATCACGAGCAGTACTTC
abundance: many; j_gene: TRBJ2-7; d_gene: -; v_gene: TRBV11-2; CDR3aa: CASSLETGREQYF; CDR3nt: TGTGCCAGCAGCTTAGAGACAGGTCGCGAGCAGTACTTC
abundance: -; j_gene: TRBJ1-1; d_gene: -; v_gene: TRBV6-2/TRBV6-3; CDR3aa: CASPTNYDVSTEAFF; CDR3nt: TGTGCCAGCCCAACCAATTACGACGTGAGCACTGAAGCTTTCTTT
abundance: many; j_gene: TRBJ2-5; d_gene: -; v_gene: TRBV12-3/TRBV12-4; CDR3aa: CASSLGVSLGAYF; CDR3nt: TGTGCCAGCAGTTTAGGGGTCTCCCTAGGGGCGTACTTC
abundance: -; j_gene: TRBJ1-2; d_gene: -; v_gene: TRBV7-2; CDR3aa: CASSPPGQDYGYTF; CDR3nt: TGTGCCAGCAGCCCTCCGGGACAAGACTATGGCTACACCTTC
abundance: -; j_gene: TRBJ2-5; d_gene: TRBD2; v_gene: TRBV24-1; CDR3aa: CATSDLGLAGETQYF; CDR3nt: TGTGCCACCAGTGATTTGGGACTAGCTGGAGAGACCCAGTACTTC
abundance: few; j_gene: TRBJ2-1; d_gene: -; v_gene: TRBV7-9; CDR3aa: CASSFKPGILFF; CDR3nt: TGTGCCAGCAGCTTTAAGCCAGGGATTCTGTTCTTC
abundance: -; j_gene: TRBJ2-7; d_gene: TRBD2; v_gene: TRBV6-1; CDR3aa: CASRTSATYEQYF; CDR3nt: TGTGCCAGCAGAACTAGCGCAACCTACGAGCAGTACTTC
abundance: -; j_gene: TRBJ1-5; d_gene: TRBD1; v_gene: TRBV4-1; CDR3aa: CASSQEGTGSMEPQHF; CDR3nt: TGCGCCAGCAGCCAAGAGGGGACAGGGTCAATGGAGCCCCAGCATTTT
abundance: many; j_gene: TRBJ1-5; d_gene: -; v_gene: TRBV20-1; CDR3aa: CSARTGRSNQPQHF; CDR3nt: TGCAGTGCTAGAACAGGGAGGAGCAATCAGCCCCAGCATTTT
abundance: -; j_gene: TRBJ2-2; d_gene: -; v_gene: TRBV24-1; CDR3aa: CATSDSRGAYGELFF; CDR3nt: TGTGCCACCAGTGACAGTCGGGGGGCCTACGGGGAGCTGTTTTTT
abundance: many; j_gene: TRBJ1-3; d_gene: -; v_gene: TRBV6-1; CDR3aa: CASSPDSFGNTIYF; CDR3nt: TGTGCCAGCAGTCCGGACAGCTTCGGAAACACCATATATTTT
abundance: once; j_gene: TRBJ1-1; d_gene: -; v_gene: TRBV20-1; CDR3aa: CSAGRTGEAFF; CDR3nt: TGCAGTGCTGGTCGGACGGGTGAAGCTTTCTTT
abundance: few; j_gene: TRBJ1-5; d_gene: -; v_gene: TRBV15; CDR3aa: CATSRDFGRNQPQHF; CDR3nt: TGTGCCACCAGCAGAGATTTCGGCCGAAATCAGCCCCAGCATTTT
abundance: -; j_gene: TRBJ1-2; d_gene: -; v_gene: TRBV29-1; CDR3aa: CSVEARSVRTENAYGYTF; CDR3nt: TGCAGCGTTGAAGCCCGATCGGTGAGGACAGAGAATGCCTATGGCTACACCTTC
abundance: -; j_gene: TRBJ1-6; d_gene: -; v_gene: TRBV10-3; CDR3aa: CAIIRGGKSFYSPLHF; CDR3nt: TGTGCCATCATCAGAGGCGGGAAATCCTTTTATTCACCCCTCCACTTT
abundance: few; j_gene: TRBJ1-2; d_gene: -; v_gene: TRBV7-9; CDR3aa: CASTHDLGGGYGYTF; CDR3nt: TGTGCCAGCACCCACGACCTCGGTGGCGGCTATGGCTACACCTTC
abundance: -; j_gene: TRBJ2-7; d_gene: -; v_gene: TRBV2; CDR3aa: CATILIREPYYF; CDR3nt: TGTGCCACCATCTTAATCCGGGAACCTTACTACTTC
abundance: -; j_gene: TRBJ2-3; d_gene: TRBD2; v_gene: TRBV4-1; CDR3aa: CASSQRSSGGTDTQYF; CDR3nt: TGCGCCAGCAGCCAACGATCTAGCGGGGGCACAGATACGCAGTATTTT
abundance: many; j_gene: TRBJ2-1; d_gene: -; v_gene: TRBV2; CDR3aa: CASSPEAGLWSHDEQFF; CDR3nt: TGTGCCAGCAGTCCCGAAGCCGGACTATGGTCGCACGATGAGCAGTTCTTC
abundance: once; j_gene: TRBJ1-1; d_gene: -; v_gene: TRBV15; CDR3aa: CATSTLQGSTEAFF; CDR3nt: TGTGCCACCAGCACCTTACAGGGAAGCACTGAAGCTTTCTTT
abundance: -; j_gene: TRBJ2-2; d_gene: TRBD1; v_gene: TRBV5-6; CDR3aa: CASSLWDRDSGELFF; CDR3nt: TGTGCCAGCAGCTTGTGGGACAGGGACTCCGGGGAGCTGTTTTTT
abundance: -; j_gene: TRBJ2-1; d_gene: TRBD2; v_gene: TRBV19; CDR3aa: CAVHTGGRNEQSF; CDR3nt: TGTGCCGTACATACGGGGGGACGAAATGAGCAGTCCTTC
abundance: -; j_gene: TRBJ2-7; d_gene: -; v_gene: TRBV21-1; CDR3aa: CASSPGTSSRDRTYEQYF; CDR3nt: TGTGCCAGCAGCCCAGGGACTAGCTCACGGGACCGAACCTACGAGCAGTACTTC
abundance: once; j_gene: TRBJ2-1; d_gene: -; v_gene: TRBV29-1; CDR3aa: CSVGWQFNEQFF; CDR3nt: TGCAGCGTTGGCTGGCAGTTCAATGAGCAGTTCTTC
abundance: few; j_gene: TRBJ2-7; d_gene: -; v_gene: TRBV27; CDR3aa: CASSLSEVRRPYYEQYF; CDR3nt: TGTGCCAGCAGTTTAAGTGAAGTAAGGCGGCCCTACTACGAGCAGTACTTC
abundance: -; j_gene: TRBJ2-7; d_gene: -; v_gene: TRBV9; CDR3aa: CASSSQMSPREQYF; CDR3nt: TGTGCCAGCAGCTCCCAAATGTCTCCCCGCGAGCAGTACTTC
abundance: -; j_gene: TRBJ1-5; d_gene: -; v_gene: TRBV19; CDR3aa: CASSMGFSNQPQHF; CDR3nt: TGTGCCAGTAGTATGGGGTTTAGCAATCAGCCCCAGCATTTT
abundance: once; j_gene: TRBJ2-7; d_gene: TRBD1; v_gene: TRBV7-8; CDR3aa: CASSLGQGAHEQYF; CDR3nt: TGTGCCAGCAGCTTAGGGCAGGGGGCGCATGAGCAGTACTTC
abundance: few; j_gene: TRBJ1-6; d_gene: -; v_gene: TRBV7-2; CDR3aa: CASSSGASSGSPLHF; CDR3nt: TGTGCCAGCAGCTCAGGGGCATCGTCGGGATCACCCCTCCACTTT
abundance: -; j_gene: TRBJ2-3; d_gene: -; v_gene: TRBV20-1; CDR3aa: CSAKVSTDTQYF; CDR3nt: TGCAGTGCTAAGGTCAGCACAGATACGCAGTATTTT
abundance: many; j_gene: TRBJ1-2; d_gene: -; v_gene: TRBV19; CDR3aa: CASSISQGGGYTF; CDR3nt: TGTGCCAGTAGTATATCACAGGGCGGCGGCTACACCTTC